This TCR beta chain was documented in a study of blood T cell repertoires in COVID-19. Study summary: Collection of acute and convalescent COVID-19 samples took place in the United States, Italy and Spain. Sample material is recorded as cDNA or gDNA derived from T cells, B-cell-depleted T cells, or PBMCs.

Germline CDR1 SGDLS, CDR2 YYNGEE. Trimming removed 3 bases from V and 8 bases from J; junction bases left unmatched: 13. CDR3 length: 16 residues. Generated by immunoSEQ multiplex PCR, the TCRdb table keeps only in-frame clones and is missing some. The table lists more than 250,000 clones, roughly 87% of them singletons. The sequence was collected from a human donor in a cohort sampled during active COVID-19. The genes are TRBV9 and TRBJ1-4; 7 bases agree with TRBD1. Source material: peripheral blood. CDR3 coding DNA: TGTGCCAGCAGCGGGACGACAGGGATCATAACGGAAAAACTGTTTTTT. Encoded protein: CASSGTTGIITEKLFF. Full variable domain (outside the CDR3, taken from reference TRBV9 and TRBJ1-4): DSGVTQTPKHLITATGQRVTLRCSPRSGDLSVYWYQQSLDQGLQFLIQYYNGEERAKGNILERFSAQQFPDLHSELNLSSLELGDSALYFCASSGTTGIITEKLFFGSGTQLSVL.